The next 15 T cell receptor beta chains were all read from a single sample in a study of blood T cell repertoires in COVID-19. Using immunoSEQ multiplex PCR, the repertoire was profiled, and TCRdb retains in-frame clones only, with some absent. In the table there are around 150,000 clones, about four fifths of which are singletons. Sequencing was done on a sample of peripheral blood. All receptors come from a human donor in a cohort sampled during active COVID-19.

The V and J genes are TRBV18 and TRBJ2-7, with D tentatively TRBD2 (6 bases). The CDR3 length is 19 residues. Trimming took 5 bases from V and 2 from J, leaving 28 bases between them. Germline V lookup: CDR1 KGHSH, CDR2 LQKENI. In DNA, the CDR3 is TGTGCCAGCTCATACATTCGAACCCCAAGGTCGGAGGGGACCTACGAGCAGTACTTC. Its protein product is CASSYIRTPRSEGTYEQYF.

A single count supports this clone. The germline gene is not matched at one end of the junction; a read error may be the cause. The chain carries TRBV19 and TRBJ1-4, with D perhaps TRBD1 (6 bases). The CDR3 has 14 amino acids. Germline V gene sequence: CDR1 LNHDA, CDR2 SQIVND (reference sequence). The CDR3 sequence: CASSIRGTDEKLFF. The DNA of the CDR3 is TGTGCCAGTAGTATCAGGGGAACTGATGAAAAACTGTTTTTT.

The chain recombines TRBV6-2 or TRBV6-3 with TRBJ1-5; maybe TRBD1 (5 bases). V lost 6 bases and J 2 bases, leaving 17 bases between the germline ends. The CDR3 extends over 16 amino acids. CDR1 is MNHEY, CDR2 SVGEGT, per germline. CDR3 loop: CASSRSTGIGNQPQHF. The CDR3 DNA follows: TGTGCCAGCAGCCGCTCCACAGGAATCGGCAATCAGCCCCAGCATTTT.

V and J are TRBV27 and TRBJ2-4; D perhaps matches TRBD2 (6 bases). V was shortened by 3 bases and J by 8 bases, with 11 bases between the two germline ends. The CDR3 totals 13 residues. Germline CDR1 reads MNHEY; CDR2 reads SMNVEV (reference sequence). The chain's CDR3 is CASSFWGEDIQYF. DNA for the CDR3: TGTGCCAGCAGTTTTTGGGGGGAGGACATTCAGTACTTC.

The chain employs TRBV7-9 and TRBJ1-2; D remains ambiguous. Germline V gene sequence: CDR1 SEHNR, CDR2 FQNEAQ (reference sequence). The CDR3 spans 13 residues. The V and J ends lost 5 bases and 3 bases respectively, with 10 bases between them. CDR3 in DNA: TGTGCCAGCAGCCTCACAGATTACTATGGCTACACCTTC. Translation gives CASSLTDYYGYTF.

This clone was counted a few times. The chain couples TRBV4-1 to TRBJ2-2, with 12 nucleotides matching TRBD2. This CDR3 comprises 17 residues. The germline CDR1 and CDR2 sequences are MGHRA and YSYEKL. V gave up 0 bases and J gave up 9 bases; unmatched junction bases: 8. The CDR3 region is CASSQDTASGGGRELFF. The CDR3 DNA reads TGCGCCAGCAGCCAAGATACGGCTAGCGGGGGGGGCAGGGAGCTGTTTTTT.

This clone came up a few times. The J gene is TRBJ2-1, the V gene TRBV19, with 9 bases identical to TRBD1. The CDR3 runs 14 residues. J lost 4 bases, V lost 6 bases, and 4 bases had no gene match. Germline CDR1 LNHDA, CDR2 SQIVND (reference sequence). The CDR3 nucleotides read TGTGCCAGTAGCTGGGACAGGGATTACAATGAGCAGTTCTTC. It is translated as CASSWDRDYNEQFF.

The rearrangement uses TRBV12-3 or TRBV12-4 and TRBJ2-3; D gene ambiguous. The CDR3 length is 11 residues. The germline V and J ends were trimmed by 3 bases and 7 bases, with 5 bases remaining between them. CDR3 region: CASSFAYTQYF. In DNA, the CDR3 is TGTGCCAGCAGTTTTGCGTATACGCAGTATTTT.

This chain uses TRBV9 with TRBJ2-1; a weak D match, TRBD2 (6 bases). Germline CDR1 SGDLS, CDR2 YYNGEE. Between the trimmed V and J ends, which lost 3 bases and 5 bases, there was a span of 18 bases. The CDR3 runs 16 residues. CDR3 amino acids: CASSGELAVPNNEQFF. In nucleotides, the CDR3 is TGTGCCAGCAGCGGTGAACTAGCTGTTCCCAACAATGAGCAGTTCTTC.

The chain joins TRBV13 to TRBJ2-7, with a weak D call TRBD2 (5 bases). Trimming removed 4 bases from V and 2 bases from J, with 18 bases in between. The CDR3 loop spans 16 amino acids. CDR1 PRHDT and CDR2 FYEKMQ come from the germline V gene (reference sequence). CDR3 coding DNA: TGTGCCAGCAGCTCTTACACGCCCGGGAAGGCCTACGAGCAGTACTTC. Protein product: CASSSYTPGKAYEQYF.

This chain uses TRBV19 with TRBJ2-7; 7 bases line up with TRBD1. The germline CDR1 and CDR2 sequences are LNHDA and SQIVND (reference sequence). V shed 5 bases and J 9 bases; nucleotides not matched to a gene: 16. CDR3 length: 15 residues. The CDR3 sequence: CASSPRGTEVWGQYF. The CDR3 nucleotides are TGTGCCAGTAGTCCTAGAGGGACAGAGGTATGGGGGCAGTACTTC.

The CDR3 coding sequence is TGTGCCACCTCGAGGGGCGGGGACTCCTACGAGCAGTACTTC. This codes for CATSRGGDSYEQYF. This rearrangement joins TRBV15 to TRBJ2-7; D perhaps matches TRBD2 (6 bases). The CDR3 contains 14 residues. Germline V gene lookup returns CDR1 LNHNV and CDR2 YYDKDF (reference sequence). V was trimmed by 8 bases and J by 0 bases, leaving 14 bases between them.

This sequence joins TRBV11-2 and TRBJ2-2; the D is unclear. From germline, CDR1 is SGHAT and CDR2 FQNNGV. V was cut by 4 bases and J by 11 bases, with 11 bases left in between. CDR3 length: 12 amino acids. CDR3 in amino acids: CASSSTAGELFF. The CDR3 DNA reads as TGTGCCAGCAGCTCAACAGCAGGCGAGCTGTTTTTT.

This chain links TRBV6-6 with TRBJ2-7; 7 positions match TRBD2. The CDR3 runs 13 residues. Germline V gives CDR1 MNHNY, CDR2 SVGAGI (reference sequence). Unmatched junction bases numbered 4, after V lost 5 bases and J lost 3 bases. CDR3 sequence: CASSPGGRYEQYF. The CDR3 bases are TGTGCCAGCAGTCCGGGGGGTCGCTACGAGCAGTACTTC.

The genes are TRBV29-1 and TRBJ2-7; TRBD2 agrees at 11 bases. Germline CDR1 SQVTM, CDR2 ANQGSEA. The CDR3 has 14 residues. V was pared by 7 bases and J by 4 bases, with 9 bases of the junction left unmatched. CDR3: CSAGVSGGAYEQYF. The CDR3 DNA is TGCAGCGCTGGCGTTAGCGGGGGGGCATACGAGCAGTACTTC.